The text below deals with one TCR beta chain. What it recognizes is unknown. Germline V lookup: CDR1 LNHDA, CDR2 SQIVND (reference sequence). The CDR3 runs 17 residues. V lost 4 bases and J 4 bases, leaving 20 bases between the germline ends. Treatment described: 15 to 20 received Ad26.COV2.S at low or high dose, single or two shots; five or six received placebo; per-sample allocation not given. Collection of the samples took place on day 63 after the first injection of vaccine or placebo. An adult of 18-55 years in Boston served as donor. This record comes from a study of Ad26.COV2.S vaccination and SARS-CoV-2 variants. Study summary: Participant was drawn from the COV1001 Ad26.COV2.S trial arm. Ad26.COV2.S, an intramuscular injection, was given once or twice 56 days apart.

Regarding the study as a whole: Placebo recipients and vaccine recipients were similar in non-spike TCR breadth.

Sequenced by immunoSEQ multiplex PCR; TCRdb stores in-frame clones only, minus some. This sample has around 370,000 clones, with 70% to 90% found just once. The rearrangement links TRBV19 to TRBJ1-5; no clear D. Here the sequenced sample was peripheral blood, taken in a trial of Ad26.COV2.S vaccine versus placebo. This sequence was found in a person aged 18-65 years who received the Ad26.COV2.S COVID-19 vaccine or a placebo. The CDR3 DNA sequence: TGTGCCAGTAGTAGCGAGACTCCGTGGGGTCAGAATCAGCCCCAGCATTTT. Translated, it gives CASSSETPWGQNQPQHF. Based on the CDR3 plus reference TRBV19 and TRBJ1-5, the full variable domain is DGGITQSPKYLFRKEGQNVTLSCEQNLNHDAMYWYRQDPGQGLRLIYYSQIVNDFQKGDIAEGYSVSREKKESFPLTVTSAQKNPTAFYLCASSSETPWGQNQPQHFGDGTRLSIL.